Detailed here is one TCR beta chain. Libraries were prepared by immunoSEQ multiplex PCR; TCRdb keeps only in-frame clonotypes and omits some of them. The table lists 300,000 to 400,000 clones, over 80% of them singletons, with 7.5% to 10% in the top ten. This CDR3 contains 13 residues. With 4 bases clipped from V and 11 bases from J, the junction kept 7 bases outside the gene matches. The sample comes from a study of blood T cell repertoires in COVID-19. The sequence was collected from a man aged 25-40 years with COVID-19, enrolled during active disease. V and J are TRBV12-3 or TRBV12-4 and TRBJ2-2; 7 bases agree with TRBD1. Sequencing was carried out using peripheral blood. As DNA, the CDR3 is TGTGCCAGCAGTTGGGACAGCAAGGCCGAGCTGTTTTTT. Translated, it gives CASSWDSKAELFF.